This T cell receptor (beta chain) was identified during a study of T cells in Graves' hyperthyroidism and ophthalmopathy. The study defined stable Graves' hyperthyroidism as no ophthalmopathy progression within 18 months. Hyperthyroidism in the patients, aged 18 to 65, was newly diagnosed and under 2 months in duration. V lost 7 bases and J lost 6, with 18 bases in between. CDR1 MDHEN and CDR2 SYDVKM come from the germline V gene. The CDR3 is 14 residues long. Amplified TCR beta CDR3 regions came from RNA transcripts. TCR CDR3 underwent first-round RT-PCR with the HTBI primer set. One entry per CDR3 protein, called by TCRdb with MiXCR from the multiplex PCR reads. This table has hundreds of thousands of distinct CDR3 sequences, roughly 13% appearing once. This clonotype was recorded many times.

The V call is TRBV28, the J call TRBJ1-2; D unclear. The receptor's source is a woman younger than 30 with Graves' hyperthyroidism. Sequencing was carried out using blood. This CDR3 is CASIPDDTLNGYTF. The CDR3 DNA reads as TGTGCCAGCATCCCGGACGACACTTTAAATGGCTACACCTTC.